The table lists the clone carrying this TCR beta chain with a few counts. Its target is not known. The junction departs from the called germline gene at one end, perhaps through a read error. The sample originates from a study of shared clonotypes between healthy human individuals. The overall study: A donor's plate count was three for CD4 naive and three for CD4 memory; CD8 naive had two and CD8 memory one.

The CDR3 is 15 residues long. Germline V gene data show CDR1 as LNHDA and CDR2 as SQIVND (reference sequence). TCRdb's copy holds only in-frame clones and misses some; the assay was immunoSEQ multiplex PCR. The data show approximately 720,000 clones, roughly 78% seen once. It was into CD45RA+ naive and CD45RA-negative memory subsets that the CD4+ cells were split. Broader study findings: Investigators expected sequencing depth to affect clonotype sharing among donors. Incompleteness in sorted-subset sequencing, despite large depth, was shown by rarefaction.

This sequence originates from a woman aged 25-40 years in good health. The sequencing input was memory CD4+ T cells sorted from blood. Noted subset: CD45RA-negative fraction. V is TRBV19 and J is TRBJ2-1; 10 bases match TRBD2. The CDR3: CASTQGTSAYNEQFF. Here the CDR3 DNA reads TGTGCCAGTACCCAAGGGACTAGCGCCTATAATGAGCAGTTCTTC.